This T cell receptor (beta chain) was identified in a study of molecular identifiers for immune sequencing clone quantification. General study findings and limits: Clones above 20 RNA copies contained over 99% of effector molecules and under 1% of naive molecules.

In its sample, this clonotype was seen a few times. The antigen is not known. TCRdb reanalysed the PCR reads using MiXCR and keeps one entry per CDR3 protein. Among around 320,000 distinct CDR3 sequences listed, roughly 24% were seen once. Sorting isolated naive CD8 T cells as CD8+CD4-CCR7+CD45RA+ events. The CDR3 covers 18 residues. V shed 4 bases and J 4 bases; nucleotides not matched to a gene: 11. From germline, CDR1 is LGHNA and CDR2 YSLEER. The chain is built from TRBV4-3 and TRBJ2-3; the match to TRBD2 covers 13 bases. The sequencing input was naive CD8+ T cells from blood, with Jurkat cell RNA spiked in. The subset denotes: FACS-sorted CD8+CD4-CCR7+CD45RA+ naive T cells. This receptor was obtained from a human donor in good health. Some libraries in this study had Jurkat cell RNA spiked in. The CDR3 region is CASSPWTSGGPGADTQYF. CDR3 in DNA: TGCGCCAGCAGCCCGTGGACTAGCGGGGGTCCCGGGGCAGATACGCAGTATTTT.